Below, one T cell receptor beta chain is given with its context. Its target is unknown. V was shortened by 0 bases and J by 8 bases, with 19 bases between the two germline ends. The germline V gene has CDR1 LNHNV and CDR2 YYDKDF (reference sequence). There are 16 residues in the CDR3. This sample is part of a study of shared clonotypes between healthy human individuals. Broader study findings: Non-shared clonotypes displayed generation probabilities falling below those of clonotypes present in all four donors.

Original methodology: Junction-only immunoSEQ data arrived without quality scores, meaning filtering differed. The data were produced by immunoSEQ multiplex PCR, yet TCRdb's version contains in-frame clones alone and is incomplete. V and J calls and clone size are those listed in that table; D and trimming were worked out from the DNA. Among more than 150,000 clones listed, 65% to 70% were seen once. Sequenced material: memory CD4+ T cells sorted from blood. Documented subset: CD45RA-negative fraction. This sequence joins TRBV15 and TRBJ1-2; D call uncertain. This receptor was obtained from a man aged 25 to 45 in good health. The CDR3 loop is CATSREGLRASNGYTF. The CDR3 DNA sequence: TGTGCCACCAGCAGAGAGGGGTTAAGGGCATCGAACGGCTACACCTTC.